The rows below give T cell receptor beta chains drawn from one sample of a study of shared clonotypes between healthy human individuals. The repertoire was sequenced with immunoSEQ multiplex PCR; TCRdb's copy has only in-frame clones and lacks some. Of roughly 2.2 million clones in the sample, just under 95% were seen once. The sample was naive CD4+ T cells from PBMCs. Receptors originate from a man younger than 30 in good health. Some clones in this sample may be carry-over from other donors' samples. Each CDR3 is given with its conserved first and last residue. A D gene is named only where the DNA matches it firmly. The size field is filled for only some rows; it gives once, few, many or a size class.

j_call clone_size d_call v_call cdr3_aa cdr3_nt
TRBJ2-1 . . TRBV28 CASRDDREGNEQFF TGTGCCAGCCGCGACGACAGGGAGGGGAATGAGCAGTTCTTC
TRBJ1-2 once . TRBV30 CAWSVRVGQPGYGYTF TGTGCCTGGAGTGTTAGGGTCGGGCAGCCAGGCTATGGCTACACCTTC
TRBJ2-7 . TRBD1 TRBV15 CATSRNYGTGVKIEDEQYF TGTGCCACCAGCAGAAATTACGGGACAGGGGTCAAAATAGAGGACGAGCAGTACTTC
TRBJ2-4 . TRBD2 TRBV28 CASSWGGAKNIQYF TGTGCCAGCAGTTGGGGGGGAGCCAAAAACATTCAGTACTTC
TRBJ2-7 . TRBD1 TRBV5-8 CASSSGTGGTNEQYF TGTGCCAGCAGCTCCGGGACAGGGGGCACCAACGAGCAGTACTTC
TRBJ1-2 . . TRBV5-5 CASSLEQRNPYGYTF TGTGCCAGCAGCTTGGAACAGAGAAACCCCTATGGCTACACCTTC
TRBJ1-5 . TRBD1 TRBV19 CASSTRTGPSSNQPQHF TGTGCCAGTAGTACCCGGACAGGGCCGTCTAGCAATCAGCCCCAGCATTTT
TRBJ1-3 few . TRBV20-1 CSAGYGNTIYF TGCAGTGCTGGATATGGAAACACCATATATTTT
TRBJ2-2 . . TRBV7-9 CASSSGWVTGELFF TGTGCCAGCAGCTCTGGTTGGGTCACCGGGGAGCTGTTTTTT
TRBJ1-1 . . TRBV7-3 CASSSNSGSSGAFF TGTGCCAGCAGTTCCAACAGCGGGAGTTCGGGAGCTTTCTTT